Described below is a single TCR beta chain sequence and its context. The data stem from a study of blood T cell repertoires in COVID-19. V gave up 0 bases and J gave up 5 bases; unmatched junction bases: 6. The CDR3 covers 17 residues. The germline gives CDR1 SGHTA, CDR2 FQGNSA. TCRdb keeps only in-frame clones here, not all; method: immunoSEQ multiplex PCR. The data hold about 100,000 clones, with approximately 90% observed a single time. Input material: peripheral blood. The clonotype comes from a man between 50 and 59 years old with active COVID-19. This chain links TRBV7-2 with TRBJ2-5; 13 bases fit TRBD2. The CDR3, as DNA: TGTGCCAGCAGCTTAGCGGAACTAGCGGGAGGGCCTGAGACCCAGTACTTC. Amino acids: CASSLAELAGGPETQYF.